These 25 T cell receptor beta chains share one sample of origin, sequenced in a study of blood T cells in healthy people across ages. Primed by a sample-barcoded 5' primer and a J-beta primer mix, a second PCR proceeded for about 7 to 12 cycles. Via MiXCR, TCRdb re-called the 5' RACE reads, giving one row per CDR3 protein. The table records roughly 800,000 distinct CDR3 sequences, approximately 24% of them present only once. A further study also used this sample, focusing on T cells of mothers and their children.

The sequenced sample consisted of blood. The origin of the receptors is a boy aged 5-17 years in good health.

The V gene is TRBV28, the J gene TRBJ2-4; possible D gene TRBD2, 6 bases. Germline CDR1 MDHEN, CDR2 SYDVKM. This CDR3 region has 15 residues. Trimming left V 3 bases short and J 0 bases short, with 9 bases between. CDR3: CASSFAGLAKNIQYF. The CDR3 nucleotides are TGTGCCAGCAGTTTCGCGGGACTAGCCAAAAACATTCAGTACTTC.

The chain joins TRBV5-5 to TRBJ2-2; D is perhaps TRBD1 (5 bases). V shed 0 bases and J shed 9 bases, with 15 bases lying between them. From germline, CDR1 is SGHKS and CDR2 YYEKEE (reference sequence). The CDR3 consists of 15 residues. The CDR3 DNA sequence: TGTGCCAGCAGCTTGGGAGTAGCAGGGAACCGGGAGCTGTTTTTT. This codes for CASSLGVAGNRELFF.

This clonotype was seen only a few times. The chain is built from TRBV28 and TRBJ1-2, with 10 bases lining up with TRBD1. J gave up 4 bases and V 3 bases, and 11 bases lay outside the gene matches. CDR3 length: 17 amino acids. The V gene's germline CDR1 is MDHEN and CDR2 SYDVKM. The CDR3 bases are TGTGCCAGCAGTTTTTACTCTGGACAGGGGGTAGGCTATGGCTACACCTTC. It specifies CASSFYSGQGVGYGYTF.

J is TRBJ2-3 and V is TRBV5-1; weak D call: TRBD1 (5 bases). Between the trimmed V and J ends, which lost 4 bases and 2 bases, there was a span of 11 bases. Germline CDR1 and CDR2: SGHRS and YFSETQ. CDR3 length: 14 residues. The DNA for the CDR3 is TGCGCCAGCAGCGTACAGGACCTCACAGATACGCAGTATTTT. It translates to CASSVQDLTDTQYF.

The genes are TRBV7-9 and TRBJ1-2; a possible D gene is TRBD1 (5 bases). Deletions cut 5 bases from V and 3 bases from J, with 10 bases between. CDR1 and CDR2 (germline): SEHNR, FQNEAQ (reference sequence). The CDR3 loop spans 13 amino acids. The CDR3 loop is CASSLRDDYGYTF. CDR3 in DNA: TGTGCCAGCAGCCTCCGGGACGACTATGGCTACACCTTC.

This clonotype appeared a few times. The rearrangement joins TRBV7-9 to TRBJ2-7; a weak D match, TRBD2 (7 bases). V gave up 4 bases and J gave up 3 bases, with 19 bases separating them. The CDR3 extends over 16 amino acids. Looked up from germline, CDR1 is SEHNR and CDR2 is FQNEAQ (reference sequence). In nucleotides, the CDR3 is TGTGCCAGCAGCTCTCGGGCGGGGGCGAGGCTCTACGAGCAGTACTTC. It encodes CASSSRAGARLYEQYF.

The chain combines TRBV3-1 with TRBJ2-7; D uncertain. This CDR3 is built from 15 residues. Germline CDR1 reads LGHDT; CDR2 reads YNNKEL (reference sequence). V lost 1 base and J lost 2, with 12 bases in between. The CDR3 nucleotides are TGTGCCAGCAGCCAAGGTAGTCACCTGACCTACGAGCAGTACTTC. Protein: CASSQGSHLTYEQYF.

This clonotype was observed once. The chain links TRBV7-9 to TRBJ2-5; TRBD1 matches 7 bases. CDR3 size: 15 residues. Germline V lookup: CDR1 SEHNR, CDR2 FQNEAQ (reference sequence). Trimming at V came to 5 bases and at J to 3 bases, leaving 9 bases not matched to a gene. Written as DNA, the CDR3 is TGTGCCAGCAGCCGGACGACAGGGTCCAAAGAGACCCAGTACTTC. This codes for CASSRTTGSKETQYF. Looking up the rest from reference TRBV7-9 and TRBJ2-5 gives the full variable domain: DTGVSQNPRHKITKRGQNVTFRCDPISEHNRLYWYRQTLGQGPEFLTYFQNEAQLEKSRLLSDRFSAERPKGSFSTLEIQRTEQGDSAMYLCASSRTTGSKETQYFGPGTRLLVL.

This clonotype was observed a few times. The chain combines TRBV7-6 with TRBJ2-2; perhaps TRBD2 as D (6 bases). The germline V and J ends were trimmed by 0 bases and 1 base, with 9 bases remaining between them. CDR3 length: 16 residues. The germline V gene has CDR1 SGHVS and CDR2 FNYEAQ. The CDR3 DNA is TGTGCCAGCAGCTTAGCTGCAGCGGGGAACACCGGGGAGCTGTTTTTT. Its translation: CASSLAAAGNTGELFF.

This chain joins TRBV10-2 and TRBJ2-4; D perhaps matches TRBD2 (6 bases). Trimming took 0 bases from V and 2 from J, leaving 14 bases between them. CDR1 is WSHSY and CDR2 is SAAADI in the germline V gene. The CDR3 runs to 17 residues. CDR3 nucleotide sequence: TGCGCCAGCAGTGAGTCGTGGGTGGAGGGTACCAAAAACATTCAGTACTTC. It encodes CASSESWVEGTKNIQYF.

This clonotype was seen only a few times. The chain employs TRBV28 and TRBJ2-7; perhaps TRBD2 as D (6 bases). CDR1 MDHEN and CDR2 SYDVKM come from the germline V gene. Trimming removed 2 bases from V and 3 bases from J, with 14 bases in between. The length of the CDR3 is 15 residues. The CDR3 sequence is CASSLGGLVRYEQYF. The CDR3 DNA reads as TGTGCCAGCAGTTTAGGGGGGTTAGTTCGCTACGAGCAGTACTTC.

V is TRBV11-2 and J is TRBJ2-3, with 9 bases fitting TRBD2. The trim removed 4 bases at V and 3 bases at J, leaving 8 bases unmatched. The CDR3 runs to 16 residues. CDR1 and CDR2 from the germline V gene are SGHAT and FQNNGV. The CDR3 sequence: CASSSSPSGVTDTQYF. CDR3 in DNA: TGTGCCAGCAGCTCCTCCCCTAGCGGGGTGACAGATACGCAGTATTTT. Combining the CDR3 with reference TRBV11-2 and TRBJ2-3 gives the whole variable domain EAGVAQSPRYKIIEKRQSVAFWCNPISGHATLYWYQQILGQGPKLLIQFQNNGVVDDSQLPKDRFSAERLKGVDSTLKIQPAKLEDSAVYLCASSSSPSGVTDTQYFGPGTRLTVL.

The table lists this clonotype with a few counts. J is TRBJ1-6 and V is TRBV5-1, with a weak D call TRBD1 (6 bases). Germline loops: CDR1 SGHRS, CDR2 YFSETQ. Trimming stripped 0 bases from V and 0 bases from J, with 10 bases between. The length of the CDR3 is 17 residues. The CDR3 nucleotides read TGCGCCAGCAGCTTGGTTGGACAGAGCTCCTATAATTCACCCCTCCACTTT. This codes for CASSLVGQSSYNSPLHF.

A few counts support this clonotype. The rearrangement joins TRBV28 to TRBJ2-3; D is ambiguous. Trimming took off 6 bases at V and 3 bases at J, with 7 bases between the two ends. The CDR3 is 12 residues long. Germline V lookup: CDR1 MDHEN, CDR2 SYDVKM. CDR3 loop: CASRTPTDTQYF. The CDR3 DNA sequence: TGTGCCAGCAGAACCCCTACAGATACGCAGTATTTT. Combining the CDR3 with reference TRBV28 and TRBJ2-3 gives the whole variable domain DVKVTQSSRYLVKRTGEKVFLECVQDMDHENMFWYRQDPGLGLRLIYFSYDVKMKEKGDIPEGYSVSREKKERFSLILESASTNQTSMYLCASRTPTDTQYFGPGTRLTVL.

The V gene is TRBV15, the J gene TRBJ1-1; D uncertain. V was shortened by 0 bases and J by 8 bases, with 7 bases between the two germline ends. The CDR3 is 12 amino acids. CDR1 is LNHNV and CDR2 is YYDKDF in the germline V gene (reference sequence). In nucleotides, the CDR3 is TGTGCCACCAGCAGAGATGCTCGCGAAGCTTTCTTT. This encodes CATSRDAREAFF.

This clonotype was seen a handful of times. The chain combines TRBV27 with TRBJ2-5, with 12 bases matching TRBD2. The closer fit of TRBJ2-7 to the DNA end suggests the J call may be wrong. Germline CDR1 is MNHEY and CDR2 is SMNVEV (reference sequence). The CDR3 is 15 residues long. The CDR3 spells CASSPLAGGIYEQYF. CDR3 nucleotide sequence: TGTGCCAGCAGTCCGCTAGCGGGGGGGATCTACGAGCAGTACTTC.

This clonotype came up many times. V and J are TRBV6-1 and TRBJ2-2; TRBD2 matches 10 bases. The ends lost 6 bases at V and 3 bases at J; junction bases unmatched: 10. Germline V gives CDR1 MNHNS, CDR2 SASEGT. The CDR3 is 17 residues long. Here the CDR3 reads CASSDPGTSGDTGELFF. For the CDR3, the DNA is TGTGCCAGCAGCGACCCCGGTACTAGCGGGGACACCGGGGAGCTGTTTTTT.

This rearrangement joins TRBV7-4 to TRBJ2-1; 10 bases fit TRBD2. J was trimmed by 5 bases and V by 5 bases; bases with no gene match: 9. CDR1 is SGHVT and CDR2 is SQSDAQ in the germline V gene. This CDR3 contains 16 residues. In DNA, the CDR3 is TGTGCCAGCAGCCAGGCTGGACTAGCGGAGGACAATGAGCAGTTCTTC. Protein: CASSQAGLAEDNEQFF.

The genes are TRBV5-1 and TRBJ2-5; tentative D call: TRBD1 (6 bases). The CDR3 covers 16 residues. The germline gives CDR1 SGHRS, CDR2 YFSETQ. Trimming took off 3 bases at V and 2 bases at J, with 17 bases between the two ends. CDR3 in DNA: TGCGCCAGCAGCTCGTTGGCGCAAGGGGGACAAGAGACCCAGTACTTC. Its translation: CASSSLAQGGQETQYF.

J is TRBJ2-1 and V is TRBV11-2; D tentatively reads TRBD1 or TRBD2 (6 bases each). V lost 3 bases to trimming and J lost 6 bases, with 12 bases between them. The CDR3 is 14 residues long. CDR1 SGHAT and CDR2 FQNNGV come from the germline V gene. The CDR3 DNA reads TGTGCCAGCAGCTTTCGGGGGCCTACCAATGAGCAGTTCTTC. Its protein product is CASSFRGPTNEQFF. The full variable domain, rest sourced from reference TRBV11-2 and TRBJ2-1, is EAGVAQSPRYKIIEKRQSVAFWCNPISGHATLYWYQQILGQGPKLLIQFQNNGVVDDSQLPKDRFSAERLKGVDSTLKIQPAKLEDSAVYLCASSFRGPTNEQFFGPGTRLTVL.

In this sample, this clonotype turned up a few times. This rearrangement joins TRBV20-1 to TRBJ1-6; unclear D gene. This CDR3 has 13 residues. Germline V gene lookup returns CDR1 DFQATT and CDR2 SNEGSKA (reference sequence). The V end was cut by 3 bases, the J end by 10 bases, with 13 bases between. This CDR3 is CSASMGSESPLHF. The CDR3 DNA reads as TGCAGTGCTAGTATGGGGTCCGAATCACCCCTCCACTTT.

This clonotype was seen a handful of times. The CDR3 sequence: CASSPPGRSRETQYF. DNA of the CDR3: TGTGCCAGCTCACCACCCGGCAGGAGTAGAGAGACCCAGTACTTC. This sequence joins TRBV18 and TRBJ2-5; D is unresolved. Germline V gene sequence: CDR1 KGHSH, CDR2 LQKENI. This CDR3 has 15 residues. Between the trimmed V and J ends, which lost 0 bases and 4 bases, there was a span of 12 bases.

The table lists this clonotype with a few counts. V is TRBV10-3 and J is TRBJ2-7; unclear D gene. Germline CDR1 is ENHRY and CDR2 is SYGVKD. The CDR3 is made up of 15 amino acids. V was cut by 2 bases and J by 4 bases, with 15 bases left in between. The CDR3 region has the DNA TGTGCCATCAGTGAGCCCAACCCGTTGGAATACGAGCAGTACTTC. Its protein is CAISEPNPLEYEQYF.

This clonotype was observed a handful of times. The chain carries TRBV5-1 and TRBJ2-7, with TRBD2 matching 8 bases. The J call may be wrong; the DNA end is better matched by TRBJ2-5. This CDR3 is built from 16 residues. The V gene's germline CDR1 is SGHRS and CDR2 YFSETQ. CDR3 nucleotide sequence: TGCGCCAGCAGCCATGGATCGGATAGCGGGGCAGAGACCCAGTACTTC. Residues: CASSHGSDSGAETQYF.

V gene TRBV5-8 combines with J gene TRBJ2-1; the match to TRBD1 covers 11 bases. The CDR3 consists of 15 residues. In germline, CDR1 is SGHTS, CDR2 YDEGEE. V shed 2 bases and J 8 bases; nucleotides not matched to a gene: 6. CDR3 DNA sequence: TGTGCCAGCAGCTTCGGACAGGGGGCTATGTATGAGCAGTTCTTC. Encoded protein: CASSFGQGAMYEQFF.